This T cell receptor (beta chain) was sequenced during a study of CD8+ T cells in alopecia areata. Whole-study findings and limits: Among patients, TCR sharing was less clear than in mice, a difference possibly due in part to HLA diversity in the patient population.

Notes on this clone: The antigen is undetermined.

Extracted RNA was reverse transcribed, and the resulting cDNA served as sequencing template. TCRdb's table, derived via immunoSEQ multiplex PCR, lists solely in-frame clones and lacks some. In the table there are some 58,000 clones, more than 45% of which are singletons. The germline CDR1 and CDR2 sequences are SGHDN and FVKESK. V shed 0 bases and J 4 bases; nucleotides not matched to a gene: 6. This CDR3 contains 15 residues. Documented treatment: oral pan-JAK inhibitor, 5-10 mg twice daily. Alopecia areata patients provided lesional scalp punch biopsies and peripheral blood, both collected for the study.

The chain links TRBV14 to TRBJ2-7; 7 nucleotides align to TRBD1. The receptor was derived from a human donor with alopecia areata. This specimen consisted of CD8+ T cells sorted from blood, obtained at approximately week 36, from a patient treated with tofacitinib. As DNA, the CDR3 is TGTGCCAGCAGCCAAGATTTGGGGACAGTTTACGAGCAGTACTTC. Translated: CASSQDLGTVYEQYF.